This T cell receptor (beta chain) was captured in a study of control samples from healthy donors and cancer patients. Assay used: immunoSEQ multiplex PCR; TCRdb lists only in-frame clones, some missing. Of 200,000 to 250,000 clones in the sample, around 94% are singletons; the top ten hold approximately 1.5%. V was pared by 4 bases and J by 5 bases, with 11 bases of the junction left unmatched. The germline V gene has CDR1 SGHRS and CDR2 YFSETQ. The CDR3 has 17 residues. This TCR was recovered from a man in his fifties in good health. Specimen: blood. The chain has TRBV5-1 and TRBJ2-1; TRBD2 matches 11 bases. CDR3 nucleotide sequence: TGCGCCAGCAGCCTGCGCTCCCTAGCGGGGGGAAACAATGAGCAGTTCTTC. Translated: CASSLRSLAGGNNEQFF.